Detailed here is one TCR beta chain. The antigen is unknown. The diagnostic basis comprised clinical symptoms, serum thyroxine and TRAb, thyroid ultrasound and orbital computed tomography. The record originates from a study of T cells in Graves' hyperthyroidism and ophthalmopathy. The trim removed 3 bases at V and 8 bases at J, leaving 5 bases unmatched. Germline V gene lookup returns CDR1 MGHRA and CDR2 YSYEKL. This CDR3 contains 14 residues. What was amplified from RNA transcripts were TCR beta CDR3 regions. HTBI primers were employed in a first-round RT-PCR of the TCR CDR3. TCRdb redid the calling of the multiplex PCR reads with MiXCR, one entry per CDR3 protein. This table holds approximately 380,000 distinct CDR3 sequences, 15% to 20% found once. Whole-study findings and limits: Ophthalmopathy and stable hyperthyroidism were separated by a 13 V-J model. Most thyroid clonotypes that were expanded above 0.001 also turned up in blood.

The sequenced material came from blood. The receptor's source is a man in his late teens or twenties with Graves' ophthalmopathy. The chain recombines TRBV4-1 with TRBJ2-1; 9 nucleotides match TRBD1. The CDR3, as DNA: TGCGCCAGCAGCCAGGGGGACAGGGTCTATGAGCAGTTCTTC. This gives the protein CASSQGDRVYEQFF.